Listed below are T cell receptor beta chains from one sample, sequenced in a study of blood T cell repertoires in COVID-19. Sequencing was performed with immunoSEQ multiplex PCR; in TCRdb, only in-frame clones are kept and a portion is missing. The data show under 400,000 clones, over 75% seen once. Input material: peripheral blood. The receptors come from a woman in her thirties with COVID-19, enrolled during active disease. The CDR3 runs from the conserved cysteine through the conserved F or W. D genes are given only for firm matches. A row's size may be missing; if present it is once, few, many or a size class.

j_call v_call cdr3_length d_call clone_size cdr3_nt cdr3_aa
TRBJ2-7 TRBV2 12 NA once TGTGCCAGCAGGAGGACAGATTACGAGCAGTACTTC CASRRTDYEQYF
TRBJ1-3 TRBV18 15 NA NA TGTGCCAGCTTCCCCCCAATCAGCTCTGGAAACACCATATATTTT CASFPPISSGNTIYF
TRBJ1-2 TRBV9 15 TRBD1 NA TGTGCCAGCAGCGTATCCGGCAGGGGGGACTATGGCTACACCTTC CASSVSGRGDYGYTF
TRBJ2-7 TRBV2 13 TRBD1 NA TGTGCCAGCATTGGGACAGGGAGGGACGAGCAGTACTTC CASIGTGRDEQYF
TRBJ2-7 TRBV6-1 14 NA NA TGTGCCAGCAGTGAAACGGGTGGAATCTACGAGCAGTACTTC CASSETGGIYEQYF
TRBJ2-7 TRBV30 14 TRBD1 NA TGTGCCTGGAGTACAGGACAGGGGAGTTACGAGCAGTACTTC CAWSTGQGSYEQYF
TRBJ1-5 TRBV6-5 15 NA NA TGTGCCAGCAGTCTTACAGGGAAGGGCAATCAGCCCCAGCATTTT CASSLTGKGNQPQHF
TRBJ2-2 TRBV4-1 15 NA NA TGCGCCAGCAGCCAAGGGGAGTCGGACACCGGGGAGCTGTTTTTT CASSQGESDTGELFF
TRBJ2-3 TRBV6-4 21 NA NA TGTGCCAGCAGTGACTCGAGGGAACCCTACCTACCCTACCCCAACACAGATACGCAGTATTTT CASSDSREPYLPYPNTDTQYF
TRBJ2-5 TRBV6-5 14 NA NA TGTGCCAGCAGAAAGCGGACGGACCAAGAGACCCAGTACTTC CASRKRTDQETQYF
TRBJ2-1 TRBV2 13 NA NA TGTGCCAGCAGTGTTGGGGGCGTAGCTGAGCAGTTCTTC CASSVGGVAEQFF
TRBJ2-3 TRBV18 18 TRBD2 NA TGTGCCAGCTCACGACAAGCGGGAAGTCAAACTAGCACAGATACGCAGTATTTT CASSRQAGSQTSTDTQYF
TRBJ2-7 TRBV9 15 TRBD2 once TGTGCCAGCAGCGTAGGACTAGCGGCCCTCTACGAGCAGTACTTC CASSVGLAALYEQYF
TRBJ2-7 TRBV28 14 NA NA TGTGCCAGCAGCTATACTAGGCCCCCCTACGAGCAGTACTTC CASSYTRPPYEQYF
TRBJ2-1 TRBV28 15 NA NA TGTGCCAGCAGTTTAGGGGCTTCCTCCTACAATGAGCAGTTCTTC CASSLGASSYNEQFF
TRBJ2-2 TRBV11-3 14 TRBD1 NA TGTGCCAGCAGCTTTAATACAGGGGCTGGGGAGCTGTTTTTT CASSFNTGAGELFF
TRBJ1-6 TRBV30 15 TRBD1 NA TGTGCCTGGAGTGTAGGGGGACAGGGGGGGTCACCCCTCCACTTT CAWSVGGQGGSPLHF
TRBJ2-1 TRBV27 15 NA NA TGTGCCAGCAGTTCCGACAGGTCCCCTTACAATGAGCAGTTCTTC CASSSDRSPYNEQFF
TRBJ1-1 TRBV4-1 13 NA NA TGCGCCAGCAGCCAGGGTTCGGAGACTGAAGCTTTCTTT CASSQGSETEAFF
TRBJ2-7 TRBV18 12 TRBD1 NA TGTGCCAGCTCACCAGACAGGGAAGAGCAGTACTTC CASSPDREEQYF
TRBJ1-6 TRBV30 13 TRBD1 NA TGTGCCTGGGGGCCGGGACAGCCTTCACCCCTCCACTTT CAWGPGQPSPLHF
TRBJ2-7 TRBV5-1 14 NA NA TGCGCCAGCAGCCCCCGGGACACTACCTACGAGCAGTACTTC CASSPRDTTYEQYF
TRBJ2-3 TRBV5-1 15 NA NA TGCGCCAGCAGCTTGGCCCAGAGGAGCACAGATACGCAGTATTTT CASSLAQRSTDTQYF
TRBJ1-3 TRBV5-8 16 NA NA TGTGCCAGCAGCGGCCCACAGGGATCAGGTCGAAACACCATATATTTT CASSGPQGSGRNTIYF
TRBJ1-2 TRBV7-2 14 TRBD1 NA TGCGCCAGCAGCGCCCAGGGGGCTCCACATGGCTACACCTTC CASSAQGAPHGYTF